This T cell receptor (beta chain) was recovered during a study of beta chain features in type 1 diabetes. V dropped 7 bases and J dropped 6; count of bases not matched to a gene: 11. CDR3 length equals 15 residues. Germline CDR1 SGHRS, CDR2 YFSETQ. Study-wide results and caveats: Patients with Type 1 diabetes showed moderately but significantly shorter TCRB CDR3s in all four CD4+ subsets.

This clone was observed a single time. Its specificity is unknown. Expressed TCRB transcripts were sequenced because the entire RNA isolate underwent reverse transcription. TCRdb's table, derived via immunoSEQ multiplex PCR, lists solely in-frame clones and lacks some. The sample records over 55,000 clones, around 53% being singletons. The rearrangement links TRBV5-1 to TRBJ2-1; 9 bases align to TRBD1. The sequenced material came from Tregs from blood. This receptor was taken from a middle-aged woman with type 1 diabetes. This chain's CDR3 is CASRGGQGTGNEQFF. CDR3 DNA: TGCGCCAGCCGGGGAGGACAGGGGACGGGCAATGAGCAGTTCTTC.